This T cell receptor beta chain was captured in a study of cytomegalovirus exposure and HLA in healthy donors. The study's findings and limits: Some V segments (TRBV6-2 and TRBV6-3 among them) were excluded as indistinguishable. The likely origin of a cluster of highly shared sequence variants was a sequencing artifact. 164 TCR beta chains were listed as cytomegalovirus-associated. Published work reported that the classifier diagnosed cytomegalovirus status with high specificity and sensitivity.

In the case of this clone: Its antigen is as yet unknown.

The PCR was carried out with 60 Vbeta primers and 13 Jbeta primers. Sequencing used immunoSEQ multiplex PCR; TCRdb keeps in-frame clones, though not all of them. The sample carries about 110,000 clones, roughly four fifths recorded once. Looked up from germline, CDR1 is SGHVS and CDR2 is FQNEAQ. The CDR3 has 16 amino acids. V was clipped by 5 bases and J by 9 bases; unmatched bases: 13. The chain joins TRBV7-8 to TRBJ2-1; TRBD1 agrees at 10 bases. Sequenced input: PBMCs. This TCR came from a man aged 18-30 years in good health and CMV-seronegative. The CDR3 coding sequence is TGTGCCAGCAGCCCCGCCCTTGGACAGGGGGGGAGTGAGCAGTTCTTC. Its protein is CASSPALGQGGSEQFF.